This T cell receptor beta chain was found in a study of cytomegalovirus exposure and HLA in healthy donors. PCR employed 60 Vbeta and 13 Jbeta primers. Clones were sequenced by immunoSEQ multiplex PCR, and TCRdb holds only the in-frame ones, with some missing. In the table there are over 150,000 clones, roughly 80% of which are singletons. The specimen sequenced was PBMCs. This receptor was identified in a male donor in good health and CMV-seropositive.

CDR3 protein: CASSYGTSGYNEQFF. In DNA, the CDR3 is TGCGCCAGCAGCTATGGGACTAGCGGCTACAATGAGCAGTTCTTC. The chain carries TRBV5-1 and TRBJ2-1; 11 positions match TRBD2. The CDR3 extends over 15 amino acids. Losses at the gene ends were 3 bases for V and 3 bases for J; bases not matched to a gene: 2. Germline V gene data show CDR1 as SGHRS and CDR2 as YFSETQ.